This T cell receptor beta chain was obtained from a study of T cell repertoires in cytomegalovirus infection. This CDR3 contains 14 residues. V was pared by 5 bases and J by 3 bases, with 6 bases of the junction left unmatched. Looked up from germline, CDR1 is MNHEY and CDR2 is SVGEGT. TCRdb re-analysed the reads in MiXCR, keeping a single row per CDR3 protein. The data contain about 60,000 distinct CDR3 sequences, around 30% of them singletons. This clonotype showed up just a few times. No antigen is known for it. The TCR sequence derives from a human donor in good health (CMV status not recorded). Some clones in this sample may be carry-over from other donors' samples. Sequenced material: PBMCs, sequenced either directly or after in vitro stimulation (not recorded which). The V gene is TRBV6-2 or TRBV6-3, the J gene TRBJ1-1; TRBD1 agrees at 7 bases. The CDR3 DNA is TGTGCCAGCAGTAGCAGGGGGAGAGACACTGAAGCTTTCTTT. This translates into CASSSRGRDTEAFF.